These T cell receptor beta chains were read from a single sample in a study of blood T cell repertoires in COVID-19. The method was immunoSEQ multiplex PCR; TCRdb's version includes in-frame clones alone and lacks a portion of them. In the table there are roughly 310,000 clones, around 90% of which are singletons. Sequencing was carried out using PBMCs or T cells enriched from blood (not recorded which). The receptors were sampled from a man aged 55-75 years who had recovered from COVID-19. Both conserved end residues are part of each CDR3. Each record gives: J gene, V gene, CDR3 protein.

J gene: TRBJ1-1
V gene: TRBV7-9
CDR3 protein: CASSAKQGSTEAFF

J gene: TRBJ2-5
V gene: TRBV19
CDR3 protein: CASSDHRDGTETQYF

J gene: TRBJ2-7
V gene: TRBV27
CDR3 protein: CASSLARGRYEQYF

J gene: TRBJ2-1
V gene: TRBV2
CDR3 protein: CASKTPGNEQFF

J gene: TRBJ2-3
V gene: TRBV7-3
CDR3 protein: CASSSPEYRDRGLDTQYF

J gene: TRBJ2-7
V gene: TRBV19
CDR3 protein: CASSRDSRNAVYEQYF

J gene: TRBJ1-1
V gene: TRBV5-1
CDR3 protein: CASSPPGGGTEAFF

J gene: TRBJ1-3
V gene: TRBV12-5
CDR3 protein: CASGPGQAVSGNTIYF

J gene: TRBJ2-1
V gene: TRBV6-2/TRBV6-3
CDR3 protein: CASSRAPQSRRGEQFF

J gene: TRBJ2-1
V gene: TRBV7-8
CDR3 protein: CASSFRDRGHPGVLRNEQFF

J gene: TRBJ2-7
V gene: TRBV7-9
CDR3 protein: CASSFPGTGSDYEQYF

J gene: TRBJ1-4
V gene: TRBV21-1
CDR3 protein: CASSAQTGIEEKLFF